These 20 T cell receptor beta chains were all obtained from the same sample, sequenced in a study of vaccination effects on CD4 cells after COVID-19. The protocol was immunoSEQ multiplex PCR, while the TCRdb copy is restricted to in-frame clones and leaves out a portion. The table has about 17,000 clones, about 76% seen once. Before sequencing took place, the ViraFEST assay used viral peptide pools to expand antigen-specific CD4+ T cells. Investigators separated out CD4+ T cells once approximately 9 days of culture had passed. Their SARS-CoV-2 infection, verified by PCR, occurred between March and December 2020. Of the BNT162b2 and mRNA-1273 vaccines, participants received two doses of one or the other. Antigens for these TCRs are unknown. Material: CD4+ T cells from PBMCs cultured with SARS-CoV-2 spike peptides, obtained after COVID-19 vaccination. The receptors derive from a human donor who had a prior SARS-CoV-2 infection.

The rearrangement joins TRBV5-3 to TRBJ2-3, with D unresolved. TRBV5-3 is an open reading frame, and its role is uncertain. Trimming took 3 bases from V and 1 from J, leaving 15 bases between them. This CDR3 is 16 amino acids long. This CDR3 is CARSSRLCDGTDTQYF. CDR3 in DNA: TGTGCCAGAAGCTCCCGACTTTGCGATGGCACAGATACGCAGTATTTT.

The chain couples TRBV6-4 to TRBJ2-3; D remains unclear. Germline CDR1 reads MRHNA; CDR2 reads SNTAGT. This CDR3 region has 16 residues. The V end lost 1 base, the J end lost 0 bases, and 11 bases lay between the germline ends. The DNA of the CDR3 is TGTGCCAGCAGTGACTTTCGACGGGCTAGCACAGATACGCAGTATTTT. It yields the protein CASSDFRRASTDTQYF.

The rearrangement uses TRBV7-6 and TRBJ2-7, with D perhaps TRBD2 (6 bases). The germline V gene has CDR1 SGHVS and CDR2 FNYEAQ. The V end lost 2 bases, the J end lost 3 bases, and 17 bases lay between the germline ends. This CDR3 contains 16 residues. DNA for the CDR3: TGTGCCAGCAGCTTACTGTTTAGCGGAGACCTCTACGAGCAGTACTTC. Translated: CASSLLFSGDLYEQYF.

This chain links TRBV6-5 with TRBJ2-7; 9 bases align to TRBD1. J lost 0 bases, V lost 0 bases, and 3 bases had no gene match. CDR3 length: 16 amino acids. Per germline, CDR1 MNHEY and CDR2 SVGAGI. CDR3: CASSYSPQGASYEQYF. CDR3 DNA sequence: TGTGCCAGCAGTTACTCCCCACAGGGGGCCTCCTACGAGCAGTACTTC.

The chain uses TRBV4-2 and TRBJ2-3; the match to TRBD2 covers 12 bases. The germline V gene has CDR1 LGHNA and CDR2 YNFKEQ. The CDR3 consists of 18 residues. With V trimmed by 4 bases and J by 3 bases, 11 bases remained unmatched. CDR3 nucleotide sequence: TGTGCCAGCAGCCGAGCCTCACTAGCGGGGGGCGTAACAGATACGCAGTATTTT. This codes for CASSRASLAGGVTDTQYF.

This chain connects TRBV28 to TRBJ2-5; TRBD2 agrees at 15 bases. V lost 8 bases to trimming and J lost 4 bases; unmatched junction nucleotides: 5. Germline V CDR1 and CDR2: MDHEN, SYDVKM. CDR3 length equals 15 residues. CDR3 coding DNA: TGTGCCAGCGGCCTGGGACTAGCGGGGGGAGAGACCCAGTACTTC. This encodes CASGLGLAGGETQYF.

This clone was picked up a small number of times. The genes are TRBV2 and TRBJ1-5; possibly TRBD1 for D (6 bases). With 7 bases removed from V and 6 bases from J, the gap between germline ends came to 13 bases. Germline loops: CDR1 SNHLY, CDR2 FYNNEI. This CDR3 is 13 amino acids long. The CDR3 loop is CASNSEGGQPQHF. The DNA of the CDR3 is TGTGCCAGCAACTCCGAGGGGGGTCAGCCCCAGCATTTT. Full variable domain (outside the CDR3, taken from reference TRBV2 and TRBJ1-5): EPEVTQTPSHQVTQMGQEVILRCVPISNHLYFYWYRQILGQKVEFLVSFYNNEISEKSEIFDDQFSVERPDGSNFTLKIRSTKLEDSAMYFCASNSEGGQPQHFGDGTRLSIL.

Here the CDR3 reads CASRAGRGGANVLTF. The CDR3 DNA reads as TGTGCCAGCAGGGCGGGGAGGGGTGGGGCCAACGTCCTGACTTTC. The chain couples TRBV4-2 to TRBJ2-6, with 7 bases lining up with TRBD2. Germline V gene data show CDR1 as LGHNA and CDR2 as YNFKEQ. This CDR3 has 15 amino acids. Losses at the gene ends were 6 bases for V and 3 bases for J; bases not matched to a gene: 5.

CDR3 amino acids: CASSLGQGNQPQHF. The CDR3 DNA reads TGTGCCAGCAGCTTAGGACAGGGCAATCAGCCCCAGCATTTT. This sequence joins TRBV7-9 and TRBJ1-5, with D perhaps matching TRBD1 (6 bases). Germline V gene lookup returns CDR1 SEHNR and CDR2 FQNEAQ (reference sequence). The V and J ends lost 1 base and 2 bases respectively, with 6 bases between them. The CDR3 has 14 amino acids.

By share, this clone ranks as medium-sized. V and J are TRBV20-1 and TRBJ2-7; 7 bases fit TRBD2. There are 13 residues in the CDR3. Looked up from germline, CDR1 is DFQATT and CDR2 is SNEGSKA (reference sequence). Trimming at V came to 3 bases and at J to 3 bases, leaving 5 bases not matched to a gene. The CDR3 bases are TGCAGTGCTAGTTTAGGGGAGGGCTACGAGCAGTACTTC. This gives the protein CSASLGEGYEQYF.

The chain carries TRBV24-1 and TRBJ1-1; D is uncertain. The CDR3 has 12 amino acids. CDR1 is KGHDR, CDR2 SFDVKD, per germline. V was pared by 9 bases and J by 1 base, with 8 bases between. The CDR3 loop reads CATQDPNTEAFF. In DNA, the CDR3 is TGTGCCACCCAGGACCCGAACACTGAAGCTTTCTTT.

The V and J genes are TRBV10-3 and TRBJ2-7, with 7 bases aligning to TRBD1. From germline, CDR1 is ENHRY and CDR2 SYGVKD. CDR3 length equals 16 residues. The V segment lost 6 bases and the J segment 0 bases; nucleotides outside the gene matches: 11. CDR3 protein: CAISRGFGTASYEQYF. The CDR3 DNA is TGTGCCATCAGCAGAGGCTTCGGGACAGCCTCCTACGAGCAGTACTTC.

The V and J genes are TRBV4-2 and TRBJ2-3; D is unresolved. The CDR3 length is 15 residues. V was shortened by 2 bases and J by 0 bases, with 9 bases between the two germline ends. Germline CDR1 and CDR2: LGHNA and YNFKEQ. The CDR3 bases are TGTGCCAGCAGCCAACTTTTGGGGAGCACAGATACGCAGTATTTT. Protein: CASSQLLGSTDTQYF.

A word on this clone: Compared with germline, one end of the junction differs, possibly owing to a read error. The V gene is TRBV12-3 or TRBV12-4, the J gene TRBJ1-2; D unclear. The CDR3 contains 11 residues. CDR3 sequence reads: CASSSLYGLAF. The DNA of the CDR3 is TGTGCCAGCAGTTCGTTATATGGCTTGGCCTTC.

The V call is TRBV6-5, the J call TRBJ2-3, with 7 bases fitting TRBD1. The CDR3 runs to 14 residues. Germline trimming cut 7 bases from V and 0 bases from J; bases unmatched to any gene: 4. The germline gives CDR1 MNHEY, CDR2 SVGAGI. The CDR3: CASTDRASTDTQYF. CDR3 in DNA: TGTGCCAGCACCGACAGGGCCAGCACAGATACGCAGTATTTT.

J is TRBJ2-2 and V is TRBV5-3; 7 nucleotides match TRBD1. TRBV5-3 is an ORF, with its function uncertain. The CDR3 is 19 residues long. Losses at the gene ends were 2 bases for V and 0 bases for J; bases not matched to a gene: 13. CDR3 protein: CARSFTPGQRIANTGELFF. DNA for the CDR3: TGTGCCAGAAGCTTTACTCCGGGACAGAGAATAGCGAACACCGGGGAGCTGTTTTTT.

Only a few counts were recorded for this clone. The chain employs TRBV6-2 or TRBV6-3 and TRBJ2-1; D unclear. The CDR3 length is 16 residues. V lost 5 bases and J lost 4, with 18 bases in between. In germline, CDR1 is MNHEY, CDR2 SVGEGT. CDR3 region: CASSLPGRLDYNEQFF. In DNA, the CDR3 is TGTGCCAGCAGTCTACCCGGCAGACTGGATTACAATGAGCAGTTCTTC.

The rearrangement joins TRBV6-6 to TRBJ2-7; 11 positions agree with TRBD2. With 6 bases clipped from V and 3 bases from J, the junction kept 4 bases outside the gene matches. This CDR3 contains 14 residues. Per germline, CDR1 MNHNY and CDR2 SVGAGI (reference sequence). CDR3 sequence (DNA): TGTGCCAGCAGCCGACTAGCGGGATTCTACGAGCAGTACTTC. As protein: CASSRLAGFYEQYF.

The chain has TRBV6-2 or TRBV6-3 and TRBJ2-7, with D unresolved. The CDR3 has 12 residues. The V gene lost 3 bases and the J gene lost 2 bases, with 5 bases spanning the gap. Germline-derived CDR1 and CDR2 are MNHEY and SVGEGT. The CDR3 DNA reads TGTGCCAGCAGTTATGGGCCCTACGAGCAGTACTTC. This sequence encodes CASSYGPYEQYF.

The chain employs TRBV5-5 and TRBJ1-1; D unresolved. CDR3 length: 14 amino acids. Germline V lookup: CDR1 SGHKS, CDR2 YYEKEE (reference sequence). V was cut by 4 bases and J by 4 bases, with 14 bases left in between. CDR3 residues: CASSRGVGATEAFF. The CDR3 DNA follows: TGTGCCAGCAGCCGCGGGGTGGGAGCCACTGAAGCTTTCTTT.